These T cell receptor beta chains were read from a single sample in a study of blood T cells in healthy people across ages. MiXCR, run by TCRdb on the 5' RACE reads, gives a single entry per CDR3 protein. In the table there are roughly 800,000 distinct CDR3 sequences, roughly 25% of which are singletons. This sample was shared with a second study, whose subject was T cells of mothers and their children.

The source material was blood. Receptors were obtained from a boy aged 5-17 years in good health. The CDR3 runs from the conserved cysteine through the conserved F or W. The D gene is left open where the match is weak. Only part of the rows carry a size: once, few, many, or a class if the clone is expanded.

J: TRBJ1-2
D: -
V: TRBV29-1
size: -
DNA: TGCAGCGTGGGGCCTGCCCTGGGCTACACCTTC
CDR3: CSVGPALGYTF

J: TRBJ2-7
D: -
V: TRBV3-1
size: few
DNA: TGTGCCAGCAGCCAAGAAAGTTCCTACGAGCAGTACTTC
CDR3: CASSQESSYEQYF

J: TRBJ2-1
D: -
V: TRBV5-1
size: -
DNA: TGCGCCAGCAGCGCAATCGGACAGTCCCGCTCCTACAATGAGCAGTTCTTC
CDR3: CASSAIGQSRSYNEQFF

J: TRBJ2-1
D: -
V: TRBV12-3/TRBV12-4
size: -
DNA: TGTGCCAGCAGACTAGCTCTGGGGAATGAGCAGTTCTTC
CDR3: CASRLALGNEQFF

J: TRBJ2-6
D: -
V: TRBV14
size: few
DNA: TGTGCCAGCACCTCCGACAGGCCCCTTTCTCTCGGGGCCAACGTCCTGACTTTC
CDR3: CASTSDRPLSLGANVLTF

J: TRBJ2-5
D: TRBD1
V: TRBV30
size: few
DNA: TGTGCCTGGACAATATCAGGGGGCTTCCAAGAGACCCAGTACTTC
CDR3: CAWTISGGFQETQYF

J: TRBJ2-4
D: TRBD1
V: TRBV10-2
size: -
DNA: TGCGCCAGCAGTGGGGACAGTAACATTCAGTACTTC
CDR3: CASSGDSNIQYF

J: TRBJ2-7
D: -
V: TRBV12-3/TRBV12-4
size: -
DNA: TGTGCCAGCACCCCATCCCTGGGGGTTGCCTACGAGCAGTACTTC
CDR3: CASTPSLGVAYEQYF

J: TRBJ2-1
D: TRBD2
V: TRBV14
size: few
DNA: TGTGCCAGCAGCCAACTAGCGGGAGTTAGCAATGAGCAGTTCTTC
CDR3: CASSQLAGVSNEQFF

J: TRBJ2-1
D: -
V: TRBV2
size: few
DNA: TGTGCCAGCAGCAGTACAGGCCTCCCAAGCAATGAGCAGTTCTTC
CDR3: CASSSTGLPSNEQFF

J: TRBJ2-5
D: -
V: TRBV28
size: -
DNA: TGTGCCAGCAGTTTGCAGGAGCTGGAGACCCAGTACTTC
CDR3: CASSLQELETQYF

J: TRBJ2-6
D: TRBD2
V: TRBV11-2
size: -
DNA: TGTGCCAGCAGCCCGAGACTAGCGTCCTCTGGGGCCAACGTCCTGACTTTC
CDR3: CASSPRLASSGANVLTF

J: TRBJ1-2
D: -
V: TRBV10-3
size: few
DNA: TGTGCCATCAGCCCCGGGACGTCAGCTAACTATGGCTACACCTTC
CDR3: CAISPGTSANYGYTF

J: TRBJ1-4
D: -
V: TRBV4-1
size: few
DNA: TGCGCCAGCAGCCAAGGATGGGGAACTAATGAAAAACTGTTTTTT
CDR3: CASSQGWGTNEKLFF

J: TRBJ1-5
D: -
V: TRBV24-1
size: few
DNA: TGTGCCACCAGTGAGCCGAGCGGGGGCGAATTTCAGCCCCAGCATTTT
CDR3: CATSEPSGGEFQPQHF

J: TRBJ2-5
D: TRBD2
V: TRBV27
size: -
DNA: TGTGCCAGCACGCGGGAGGCGAGCGGCGGGCAGTACTTC
CDR3: CASTREASGGQYF

J: TRBJ2-7
D: -
V: TRBV20-1
size: -
DNA: TGCAGTGCTAGGACACCCGGGGCCACCTACGAGCAGTACTTC
CDR3: CSARTPGATYEQYF

J: TRBJ2-1
D: -
V: TRBV6-2/TRBV6-3
size: few
DNA: TGTGCCAGCAGTTACTCGGTCAGGGGAGATCACAATGAGCAGTTCTTC
CDR3: CASSYSVRGDHNEQFF

J: TRBJ1-5
D: -
V: TRBV10-3
size: few
DNA: TGTGCCATCAGTGATGCGGGAAATAGCAATCAGCCCCAGCATTTT
CDR3: CAISDAGNSNQPQHF

J: TRBJ2-4
D: TRBD2
V: TRBV20-1
size: few
DNA: TGCAGTGGGGCGGGGGTAGCCAAGAACATTCAGTACTTC
CDR3: CSGAGVAKNIQYF

J: TRBJ1-4
D: -
V: TRBV6-1
size: few
DNA: TGTGCCAGCAGTGATGTGGGGGCTTCAAATGAAAAACTGTTTTTT
CDR3: CASSDVGASNEKLFF

J: TRBJ2-7
D: -
V: TRBV20-1
size: -
DNA: TGCAGTGCTAGGTGGTCGAACGAGCAGTACTTC
CDR3: CSARWSNEQYF

J: TRBJ2-1
D: -
V: TRBV28
size: few
DNA: TGTGCCAGCAGCCCTAGCGGGACAGGGCATGAGCAGTTCTTC
CDR3: CASSPSGTGHEQFF

J: TRBJ2-3
D: TRBD1
V: TRBV25-1
size: few
DNA: TGTGCCAGCAGTTCGACAACAGGACAGGGTCACTCAGATACGCAGTATTTT
CDR3: CASSSTTGQGHSDTQYF

J: TRBJ1-3
D: -
V: TRBV4-1
size: few
DNA: TGCGCCAGCAGCCAAGATCGTGGGGGAAGAAACACCATATATTTT
CDR3: CASSQDRGGRNTIYF

J: TRBJ1-1
D: -
V: TRBV11-2
size: few
DNA: TGTGCCAGCAGCTCCGAGGGGCGGGAGTGGGATGAAGCTTTCTTT
CDR3: CASSSEGREWDEAFF

J: TRBJ1-6
D: TRBD1
V: TRBV27
size: few
DNA: TGTGCCAGCAGCTCAACTTCGACAGGGAACGGGAATTCACCCCTCCACTTT
CDR3: CASSSTSTGNGNSPLHF

J: TRBJ2-7
D: TRBD2
V: TRBV6-5
size: -
DNA: TGTGCCAGCAGTTACTTCATAGCGGGGGGGCCGTACGAGCAGTACTTC
CDR3: CASSYFIAGGPYEQYF

J: TRBJ1-3
D: -
V: TRBV7-2
size: few
DNA: TGTGCCAGCAGCCCCCCTATGCCCACCATATATTTT
CDR3: CASSPPMPTIYF

J: TRBJ1-4
D: TRBD1
V: TRBV30
size: -
DNA: TGTGCCTGGAGGCCGACAGGGGGAGCGGAAAAACTGTTTTTT
CDR3: CAWRPTGGAEKLFF

J: TRBJ2-3
D: -
V: TRBV5-1
size: many
DNA: TGTGCCAGCAGCTTAGGAGATACGCAGTATTTT
CDR3: CASSLGDTQYF

J: TRBJ2-1
D: -
V: TRBV12-5
size: -
DNA: TGTGCTAGTGGCCGGGACTCTCCTAGGATCGATGAGCAGTTCTTC
CDR3: CASGRDSPRIDEQFF

J: TRBJ2-5
D: -
V: TRBV3-1
size: many
DNA: TGTGCCAGCAGCGCCGATCAAGAGACCCAGTACTTC
CDR3: CASSADQETQYF

J: TRBJ1-3
D: -
V: TRBV7-9
size: -
DNA: TGTGCCAGCAGCTTAATGGGCTATGGAAACACCATATATTTT
CDR3: CASSLMGYGNTIYF

J: TRBJ1-2
D: TRBD1
V: TRBV9
size: few
DNA: TGTGCCAGCAGCTCTAGGGACAGGGCGAATGGCTACACCTTC
CDR3: CASSSRDRANGYTF

J: TRBJ1-2
D: TRBD1
V: TRBV28
size: -
DNA: TGTGCCAGCAGTTGGTCAGGGGGGAACTCTGGCTACACCTTC
CDR3: CASSWSGGNSGYTF

J: TRBJ2-7
D: TRBD2
V: TRBV6-5
size: -
DNA: TGTGCCAGCAGCCGGACTAGCGGGAATTACGAGCAGTACTTC
CDR3: CASSRTSGNYEQYF

J: TRBJ2-7
D: -
V: TRBV9
size: few
DNA: TGTGCCAGCAGCGCGGAACCGACCACCTACGAGCAGTACTTC
CDR3: CASSAEPTTYEQYF

J: TRBJ2-7
D: -
V: TRBV6-5
size: -
DNA: TGTGCCAGCAGTTACTCCAGGGCTATGGAGCAGTACTTC
CDR3: CASSYSRAMEQYF

J: TRBJ1-1
D: TRBD1
V: TRBV20-1
size: -
DNA: TGCAGTGCTAGCAGGGGGCCGGTCACTGAAGCTTTCTTT
CDR3: CSASRGPVTEAFF

J: TRBJ2-7
D: -
V: TRBV27
size: -
DNA: TGTGCCGGCAGTCCACTGCTAGACAGGCCCCGCAGGTCCTACGAGCAGTACTTC
CDR3: CAGSPLLDRPRRSYEQYF

J: TRBJ2-3
D: -
V: TRBV5-1
size: -
DNA: TGCGCCAGCAGCGGGAACCGGGACCCGGGGGCGAATACGCAGTATTTT
CDR3: CASSGNRDPGANTQYF

J: TRBJ2-7
D: -
V: TRBV28
size: many
DNA: TGTGCCAGCAGTTTGGGTTTGGGTGAGCAGTACTTC
CDR3: CASSLGLGEQYF

J: TRBJ2-7
D: -
V: TRBV28
size: -
DNA: TGTGCCAGCACTTCCCGGGGGTCTAGCTCCTACGAGCAGTACTTC
CDR3: CASTSRGSSSYEQYF

J: TRBJ2-4
D: -
V: TRBV7-9
size: many
DNA: TGTGCCAGCAGCTTAGGAACCGGGTCGAAAAACATTCAGTACTTC
CDR3: CASSLGTGSKNIQYF

J: TRBJ1-1
D: -
V: TRBV3-1
size: -
DNA: TGTGCCAGCAGCCAAGCCCGAGGCGAGTATGAAGCTTTCTTT
CDR3: CASSQARGEYEAFF

J: TRBJ2-1
D: -
V: TRBV7-3
size: few
DNA: TGTGCCAGCAGCTCCCTCCAAGCCGGTGAGCAGTTCTTC
CDR3: CASSSLQAGEQFF

J: TRBJ1-5
D: -
V: TRBV18
size: few
DNA: TGTGCCAGCTCACCACCGGTGCAGCGTAGCCAGGGATATCAGCCCCAGCATTTT
CDR3: CASSPPVQRSQGYQPQHF

J: TRBJ2-1
D: -
V: TRBV7-9
size: -
DNA: TGTGCCACCTTGGGGAATGAGCAGTTCTTC
CDR3: CATLGNEQFF

J: TRBJ2-7
D: -
V: TRBV5-5
size: few
DNA: TGTGCCAGCAGCCTGCGTGGTCCCTCGGGGCGCTACGAGCAGTACTTC
CDR3: CASSLRGPSGRYEQYF

J: TRBJ2-5
D: TRBD2
V: TRBV7-7
size: -
DNA: TGTGCTAGCAGCTTAGGTAGCGGGGGACCCCAAGAGACCCAGTACTTC
CDR3: CASSLGSGGPQETQYF

J: TRBJ1-4
D: -
V: TRBV7-9
size: -
DNA: TGTGCCAGCAGCTGGGGCCTGGGTGCAACTAATGAAAAACTGTTTTTT
CDR3: CASSWGLGATNEKLFF